The T cell receptor (beta chain) under discussion was sequenced for a study of blood T cell repertoires in COVID-19. In the study overall: Both acute and convalescent COVID-19 samples were obtained from the United States, Italy and Spain. PBMCs, B-cell-depleted T cells, or T cells were the source of the cDNA or gDNA that made up the material.

Germline-derived CDR1 and CDR2 are LNHDA and SQIVND (reference sequence). The ends were cut back, 5 bases at V and 8 bases at J, with 9 bases in the middle. The CDR3 is made up of 11 amino acids. TCRdb's table, derived via immunoSEQ multiplex PCR, lists solely in-frame clones and lacks some. The sample records about 97,000 clones, approximately 87% being singletons. The chain employs TRBV19 and TRBJ1-1; D is unclear. The source of this sequence is a human donor in a cohort sampled during active COVID-19. Material for sequencing was peripheral blood. The CDR3 sequence is CASSSGVEAFF. The CDR3 nucleotides are TGTGCCAGTAGTTCCGGGGTGGAAGCTTTCTTT.